This T cell receptor (beta chain) was recovered during a study of control samples from healthy donors and cancer patients. Assay used: immunoSEQ multiplex PCR; TCRdb lists only in-frame clones, some missing. Listed are about 190,000 clones; 2% to 2.5% falls within the top ten. This CDR3 region has 16 residues. Looked up from germline, CDR1 is SGHTA and CDR2 is FQGNSA. With V trimmed by 1 base and J by 5 bases, 8 bases remained unmatched. V usage is TRBV7-2 and J usage is TRBJ2-7, with 10 positions matching TRBD2. Sequencing input: blood. This sequence originates from a woman aged 30 to 39 in good health. The CDR3 sequence is CASSLEGRLAGHEQYF. DNA of the CDR3: TGTGCCAGCAGCTTAGAGGGAAGACTAGCGGGTCACGAGCAGTACTTC.